This record concerns one TCR beta chain sequence. The antigen remains unidentified. The data stem from a study of Ad26.COV2.S vaccination and SARS-CoV-2 variants. Study-level information: The donor participated in the COV1001 trial, in its Ad26.COV2.S arm.

Documented treatment: roughly 20 received Ad26.COV2.S at low or high dose, single or two shots; roughly 5 received placebo; per-sample allocation not given. The study sampled participants on day 63 after the first vaccine or placebo injection. Aged 18-55 years, donor was enrolled in Boston in the early 2020s. Findings and caveats of the study: Responses of spike-specific T cells (both CD8+ and CD4+) reportedly showed substantial breadth after vaccination. Vaccinees and placebo recipients showed similar non-spike TCR breadth.

This CDR3 is 13 amino acids long. The V gene's germline CDR1 is MNHEY and CDR2 SMNVEV (reference sequence). V was shortened by 11 bases and J by 0 bases, with 14 bases between the two germline ends. Profiling relied on immunoSEQ multiplex PCR, and the TCRdb table lists in-frame clones only, not all of them. This table holds fewer than 400,000 clones, 89% found once. J is TRBJ2-7 and V is TRBV27, with a possible D match to TRBD1 (5 bases). This clonotype originated in a person between 18 and 65 years old who received the Ad26.COV2.S COVID-19 vaccine or a placebo. The specimen was peripheral blood, collected in a trial of Ad26.COV2.S vaccine versus placebo. The CDR3 coding sequence is TGTGCCGCCAGGACAATCAGCTCCTACGAGCAGTACTTC. The encoded protein is CAARTISSYEQYF.